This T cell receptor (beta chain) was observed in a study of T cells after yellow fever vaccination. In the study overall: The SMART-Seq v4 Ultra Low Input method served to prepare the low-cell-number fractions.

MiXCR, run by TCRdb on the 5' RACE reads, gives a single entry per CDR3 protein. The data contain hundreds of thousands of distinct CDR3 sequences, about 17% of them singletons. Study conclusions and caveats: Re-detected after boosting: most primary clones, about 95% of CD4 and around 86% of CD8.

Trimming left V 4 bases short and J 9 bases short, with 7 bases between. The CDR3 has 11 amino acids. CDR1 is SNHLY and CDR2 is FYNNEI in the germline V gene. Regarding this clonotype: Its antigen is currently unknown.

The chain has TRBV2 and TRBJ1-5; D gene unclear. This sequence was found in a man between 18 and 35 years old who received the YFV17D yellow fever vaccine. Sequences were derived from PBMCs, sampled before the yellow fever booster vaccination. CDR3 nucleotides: TGTGCCAGCAGTGCTGACGGGCCCCAGCATTTT. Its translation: CASSADGPQHF.